One and the same sample provided the 16 T cell receptor beta chains below, sequenced in a study of post-analysis software for immune sequencing data. Notes on the study in general: With TRBV5-6, TRBV5-1 and TRBV20-1 included, roughly five TRBV segments were more frequent in patients than in controls.

No antigens are known for them. Unique-molecular-identifier-tagged TCR beta cDNA libraries were used. TCRdb reprocessed the PCR reads with MiXCR, giving one entry per CDR3 protein. The sample records 750,000 to 950,000 distinct CDR3 sequences, around 53% being singletons. Source material: blood. The receptors here all came from a girl aged 5-17 years with multiple sclerosis.

The rearrangement uses TRBV27 and TRBJ2-1, with TRBD2 identical over 12 bases. This CDR3 region has 15 residues. The germline V gene encodes CDR1 MNHEY and CDR2 SMNVEV (reference sequence). Losses at the gene ends were 2 bases for V and 9 bases for J; bases not matched to a gene: 5. Here the CDR3 reads CASSLRTSGTVEQFF. The CDR3 nucleotides are TGTGCCAGCAGTTTAAGGACTAGCGGGACGGTTGAGCAGTTCTTC.

The chain carries TRBV6-1 and TRBJ2-1; the match to TRBD2 covers 7 bases. J was trimmed by 8 bases and V by 1 base; bases with no gene match: 11. The CDR3 sequence is 16 residues long. Germline-derived CDR1 and CDR2 are MNHNS and SASEGT. The CDR3, as DNA: TGTGCCAGCAGTGAAGAGATAGCGGGTGTAACAGATGAGCAGTTCTTC. This gives the protein CASSEEIAGVTDEQFF.

This clonotype was seen more than once but under ten times. This chain connects TRBV29-1 to TRBJ1-1; 7 bases agree with TRBD1. The CDR3 extends over 14 amino acids. From germline, CDR1 is SQVTM and CDR2 ANQGSEA. V dropped 6 bases and J dropped 1; count of bases not matched to a gene: 8. CDR3 nucleotides: TGCAGCGTCCGTTGGGGGACAGCGAACACTGAAGCTTTCTTT. Translated: CSVRWGTANTEAFF.

The chain joins TRBV12-3 or TRBV12-4 to TRBJ2-5, with D tentatively TRBD2 (6 bases). With 7 bases removed from V and 1 base from J, the gap between germline ends came to 19 bases. The CDR3 contains 16 residues. The CDR3 bases are TGTGCCAGCATTTCCAACGTTCGGAGGGTCCAAGAGACCCAGTACTTC. Amino acid sequence: CASISNVRRVQETQYF.

This clonotype was observed a few times. The rearrangement uses TRBV7-9 and TRBJ2-7; D unclear. Germline CDR1 SEHNR, CDR2 FQNEAQ (reference sequence). The CDR3 runs to 14 residues. Trimming took off 5 bases at V and 6 bases at J, with 17 bases between the two ends. The CDR3 DNA reads TGTGCCAGCAGCATTACAGAAACTCCCTCCGAGCAGTACTTC. This encodes CASSITETPSEQYF.

V usage is TRBV7-9 and J usage is TRBJ2-5, with D perhaps given as TRBD1 or TRBD2 (5 bases each). CDR3 length: 15 residues. Germline V CDR1 and CDR2: SEHNR, FQNEAQ (reference sequence). V lost 5 bases, J lost 5 bases, and 18 bases lay in between. CDR3 region: CASSRGTTNGETQYF. The CDR3 DNA is TGTGCCAGCAGCCGAGGGACGACCAACGGCGAGACCCAGTACTTC.

The chain recombines TRBV29-1 with TRBJ1-2; D uncertain. Trimming stripped 4 bases from V and 8 bases from J, with 11 bases between. Germline V lookup: CDR1 SQVTM, CDR2 ANQGSEA. This CDR3 comprises 11 residues. The chain's CDR3 is CSVATALGYTF. The DNA for the CDR3 is TGCAGCGTTGCTACAGCCTTGGGCTACACCTTC.

This sequence joins TRBV7-9 and TRBJ2-1; 7 bases are a match to TRBD2. The V and J ends lost 5 bases and 6 bases, in that order; junction bases with no gene match: 7. The CDR3 sequence is 14 residues long. CDR1 is SEHNR, CDR2 FQNEAQ, per germline (reference sequence). The CDR3 region is CASSPGRAGNEQFF. CDR3 in DNA: TGTGCCAGCAGCCCTGGGAGGGCGGGCAATGAGCAGTTCTTC.

This clonotype was seen a handful of times. The V and J genes are TRBV5-1 and TRBJ2-3; TRBD1 agrees at 8 bases. Trimming took 2 bases from V and 3 from J; bases not matched to a gene: 5. This CDR3 comprises 15 residues. Germline loops: CDR1 SGHRS, CDR2 YFSETQ. The CDR3 sequence is CASSFRDRRTDTQYF. The CDR3, as DNA: TGCGCCAGCAGCTTCCGGGACAGGAGAACAGATACGCAGTATTTT.

This clonotype has only a few counts. The V call is TRBV4-1, the J call TRBJ2-4; TRBD1 might be the D (6 bases). The closer fit of TRBJ2-7 to the DNA end suggests the J call may be wrong. The CDR3 is 14 residues long. Germline V gene sequence: CDR1 MGHRA, CDR2 YSYEKL. Written as DNA, the CDR3 is TGCGCCAGCAGCCAAGAGAGGACAGCCTACGAGCAGTACTTC. Protein: CASSQERTAYEQYF.

The J gene is TRBJ2-1, the V gene TRBV19, with 9 positions matching TRBD1. V was pared by 11 bases and J by 7 bases, with 12 bases of the junction left unmatched. Germline CDR1 reads LNHDA; CDR2 reads SQIVND (reference sequence). The length of the CDR3 is 14 residues. CDR3 nucleotide sequence: TGTGCCTCCGGACCGGGACAGGGTCTTAATGAGCAGTTCTTC. Protein: CASGPGQGLNEQFF.

This chain joins TRBV6-5 and TRBJ2-5; 8 positions agree with TRBD1. The V gene's germline CDR1 is MNHEY and CDR2 SVGAGI. With 4 bases clipped from V and 1 base from J, the junction kept 8 bases outside the gene matches. The CDR3 is made up of 16 amino acids. This CDR3 is CASSSYGRGLQETQYF. Here the CDR3 DNA reads TGTGCCAGCAGTTCCTACGGCAGGGGGCTCCAAGAGACCCAGTACTTC.

Only a few counts were recorded for this clonotype. The chain employs TRBV10-3 and TRBJ1-2; D gene uncertain. The CDR3 runs to 15 residues. V dropped 0 bases and J dropped 0 bases, with 8 bases sitting between them. Germline CDR1 and CDR2: ENHRY and SYGVKD. The CDR3 nucleotides read TGTGCCATCAGTGAGTCGGCGGGAGCTAACTATGGCTACACCTTC. It encodes CAISESAGANYGYTF.

The rearrangement joins TRBV29-1 to TRBJ2-4, with D hard to call. CDR1 and CDR2 (germline): SQVTM, ANQGSEA. Deletions cut 5 bases from V and 0 bases from J, with 8 bases between. This CDR3 is 13 amino acids long. The CDR3 nucleotides are TGCAGCGTTATTGACTTAGCCAAAAACATTCAGTACTTC. Amino acid sequence: CSVIDLAKNIQYF.

This clonotype was counted between two and nine times. The CDR3 reads CASSEFGVNPYGYTF. CDR3 coding DNA: TGTGCCAGCAGTGAATTTGGGGTAAATCCTTATGGCTACACCTTC. V usage is TRBV25-1 and J usage is TRBJ1-2; D ambiguous. V was pared by 1 base and J by 5 bases, with 14 bases between. Germline V gene sequence: CDR1 MGHDK, CDR2 SYGVNS. The CDR3 spans 15 residues.

V gene TRBV7-9 combines with J gene TRBJ2-5; 9 bases match TRBD1. Germline V lookup: CDR1 SEHNR, CDR2 FQNEAQ (reference sequence). The CDR3 has 15 amino acids. V was pared by 5 bases and J by 4 bases, with 8 bases of the junction left unmatched. The CDR3 here is CASSLGTGIGETQYF. In nucleotides, the CDR3 is TGTGCCAGCAGCCTGGGGACAGGGATTGGAGAGACCCAGTACTTC.